The clone carrying this TCR beta chain came up many times. What it binds is not known. Preparation of the TCRbeta library was carried out with unique molecular identifiers. TCRdb reanalysed the PCR reads using MiXCR and keeps one entry per CDR3 protein. The sample records 200,000 to 300,000 distinct CDR3 sequences, just under 8.5% being singletons. This record belongs to a study of T-cell reconstitution after alpha-beta-depleted transplantation in children. General observations from the study: Several hundred rapidly expanded clones from non-depleted graft cells reportedly supplied alpha-beta T cells about two months post-transplant. Among T cells one year after transplant, newly produced cells accounted for most counts and diversity. TCRbeta diversity was high at day 60 in some patients (a result of surviving recipient T cells and thymic progenitors).

The CDR3 contains 15 residues. Trimming stripped 0 bases from V and 0 bases from J, with 7 bases between. Per the germline V gene, CDR1 is SGHRS and CDR2 is YFSETQ. This sequence joins TRBV5-1 and TRBJ1-5; the D gene is possibly TRBD1 (6 bases). The receptor was derived from a male patient younger than 18 who had a stem cell transplant for acute lymphoblastic leukemia, so the T cells may come from the graft donor. Sequencing was performed on PBMCs, mostly from graft donor cells, taken 180 days after TCRalphabeta/CD19-depleted stem cell transplant. The DNA for the CDR3 is TGCGCCAGCAGCTTGGAGGGGGATAGCAATCAGCCCCAGCATTTT. Translated, it gives CASSLEGDSNQPQHF.